This TCR beta chain was recorded in a study of type 1 regulatory T cells. Regarding the study as a whole: Compared with non-type 1 regulatory T cells, type 1 regulatory T cells showed a more restricted TCR repertoire.

From the reads, TCRdb called clonotypes with MiXCR, one entry per CDR3 protein. The repertoire has 65,000 to 80,000 distinct CDR3 sequences, around 21% of them found once; the top ten carry less than 10%. CDR1 is DFQATT, CDR2 SNEGSKA, per germline (reference sequence). V lost 2 bases to trimming and J lost 8 bases, with 12 bases between them. This CDR3 has 13 residues. A few counts support this clonotype. Its specificity is not known. This TCR was sampled from a human donor in good health. The chain combines TRBV20-1 with TRBJ1-4; TRBD1 might be the D (6 bases). Material: cultured type 1 regulatory T (Tr1) cells, either the whole culture or a sorted fraction (not recorded which). Written as DNA, the CDR3 is TGCAGTGCTAGACGGACAGCCCGCGAAAAACTGTTTTTT. Translated, it gives CSARRTAREKLFF.